Below, 30 T cell receptor beta chains from the same sample are listed, as sequenced in a study of monozygotic twins with inflammatory bowel disease. TCRdb re-called the 5' RACE reads and shows each CDR3 protein once, DNA omitted. The sample data list approximately 400,000 distinct CDR3 sequences. Sequenced input: blood. These receptors came from a human donor with ulcerative colitis or Crohn's disease, or a healthy co-twin of an affected twin (not recorded which).

This sequence joins TRBV7-2 and TRBJ2-3; with no DNA, the TCRdb D assignment of TRBD2 cannot be verified. CDR1 is SGHTA and CDR2 is FQGNSA in the germline V gene. The CDR3 has 16 amino acids. The CDR3 loop reads CASSLAPTSRTDTQYF.

The V gene is TRBV29-1, the J gene TRBJ2-7; without DNA, the TCRdb call of TRBD2 cannot be checked. This CDR3 contains 13 residues. Germline values: CDR1 SQVTM, CDR2 ANQGSEA. CDR3 sequence reads: CSVVPSGSYEQYF.

The gene calls are TRBV30 and TRBJ2-1; TCRdb proposes TRBD2, but this gene call is untestable without DNA. This CDR3 region has 13 residues. Germline V gives CDR1 GTSNPN, CDR2 SVGIG (reference sequence). CDR3 sequence reads: CAWRGLAYNEQFF.

The chain uses TRBV5-1 and TRBJ2-3; TCRdb selects TRBD1, and the lack of DNA leaves this call unchecked. This CDR3 region has 15 residues. Germline CDR1 and CDR2: SGHRS and YFSETQ. The CDR3 loop is CASSLSPGDTDTQYF. Full variable domain (outside the CDR3, taken from reference TRBV5-1 and TRBJ2-3): KAGVTQTPRYLIKTRGQQVTLSCSPISGHRSVSWYQQTPGQGLQFLFEYFSETQRNKGNFPGRFSGRQFSNSRSEMNVSTLELGDSALYLCASSLSPGDTDTQYFGPGTRLTVL.

V is TRBV5-1 and J is TRBJ2-3. This CDR3 comprises 14 residues. Germline loops: CDR1 SGHRS, CDR2 YFSETQ. The CDR3 reads CASSLEPTGDTQYF.

V is TRBV15 and J is TRBJ1-6. In germline, CDR1 is LNHNV, CDR2 YYDKDF (reference sequence). This CDR3 is 12 amino acids long. The CDR3 loop is CATSRDRGVLHF.

The chain has TRBV5-1 and TRBJ2-7; the D call from TCRdb, TRBD1, cannot be confirmed without DNA. This CDR3 has 15 amino acids. Looked up from germline, CDR1 is SGHRS and CDR2 is YFSETQ. The CDR3 loop reads CASSLGRQGAYEQYF. Full variable domain (remainder filled in from reference TRBV5-1 and TRBJ2-7): KAGVTQTPRYLIKTRGQQVTLSCSPISGHRSVSWYQQTPGQGLQFLFEYFSETQRNKGNFPGRFSGRQFSNSRSEMNVSTLELGDSALYLCASSLGRQGAYEQYFGPGTRLTVT.

The chain combines TRBV20-1 with TRBJ2-7; TCRdb lists TRBD2, though no DNA is available to test this call. Germline CDR1 reads DFQATT; CDR2 reads SNEGSKA (reference sequence). This CDR3 contains 14 residues. CDR3 residues: CSAFRDSSFHEQYF.

The genes are TRBV29-1 and TRBJ1-2. Germline-derived CDR1 and CDR2 are SQVTM and ANQGSEA. The CDR3 is made up of 13 amino acids. The CDR3 is CSVGTKANYGYTF.

The J gene is TRBJ2-2, the V gene TRBV20-1; TCRdb indicates TRBD2, and absent DNA this call remains unverified. CDR1 is DFQATT and CDR2 is SNEGSKA in the germline V gene (reference sequence). CDR3 length: 17 residues. The CDR3 sequence is CSARDMRVPSYTGELFF.

The V and J genes are TRBV5-1 and TRBJ1-1. Germline assignment: CDR1 SGHRS and CDR2 YFSETQ. This CDR3 contains 13 residues. The CDR3: CASSFGGNTGAFF.

The chain has TRBV5-1 and TRBJ1-1; TCRdb's D gene call, TRBD1, goes unchecked for lack of DNA. The CDR3 runs 14 residues. From germline, CDR1 is SGHRS and CDR2 YFSETQ. Here the CDR3 reads CASASGARLTEAFF.

The CDR3 protein is CASSLKATPLAGYTF. The chain links TRBV12-3 or TRBV12-4 to TRBJ1-2. This CDR3 contains 15 residues.

The genes are TRBV4-3 and TRBJ2-2. CDR1 and CDR2 from the germline V gene are LGHNA and YSLEER. The CDR3 is made up of 14 amino acids. CDR3 residues: CASSQGTASGELFF.

This CDR3 is CASSLGWDGNEKLFF. This chain joins TRBV5-1 and TRBJ1-4; the D call of TRBD1 rests on TCRdb alone, since no DNA is present to check it. Germline CDR1 and CDR2: SGHRS and YFSETQ. The CDR3 loop spans 15 amino acids.

The chain recombines TRBV15 with TRBJ2-1; with no DNA, the TCRdb D assignment of TRBD2 cannot be verified. Germline V CDR1 and CDR2: LNHNV, YYDKDF (reference sequence). The length of the CDR3 is 16 residues. The CDR3 loop is CATSRDSERALGVQFF.

The chain has TRBV7-2 and TRBJ2-7. The CDR3 covers 13 residues. Germline CDR1 reads SGHTA; CDR2 reads FQGNSA. The CDR3 loop reads CASSLRLSYEQYF.

The V call is TRBV5-1, the J call TRBJ1-3; TCRdb's D gene call, TRBD1, goes unchecked for lack of DNA. Germline values: CDR1 SGHRS, CDR2 YFSETQ. CDR3 size: 12 residues. The CDR3 loop is CASSGDDSTIYF.

CDR3 amino acids: CASSHSGGDKGGYEQYF. V and J are TRBV4-3 and TRBJ2-7; TCRdb's D call, TRBD1, is unchecked because there is no DNA. Germline CDR1 reads LGHNA; CDR2 reads YSLEER. The CDR3 runs to 17 residues.

The chain employs TRBV28 and TRBJ1-5; TCRdb's D call of TRBD1 is untestable without DNA. This CDR3 is built from 16 residues. Per germline, CDR1 MDHEN and CDR2 SYDVKM. The CDR3 loop reads CASRGAEGRNNQPQHF.

The chain is built from TRBV12-3 or TRBV12-4 and TRBJ2-5; the TCRdb D gene call, TRBD2, has no DNA to confirm it. The CDR3 is made up of 15 amino acids. The CDR3 sequence is CASSLVEGPQETQYF.

The gene calls are TRBV12-5 and TRBJ2-2. CDR3 length: 17 amino acids. CDR1 and CDR2 from the germline V gene are LGHNT and FRNRAP. CDR3 in amino acids: CASGVSENFHNTGELFF.

The chain combines TRBV4-3 with TRBJ1-2; TCRdb lists TRBD1, though no DNA is available to test this call. The CDR3 covers 16 residues. The germline V gene has CDR1 LGHNA and CDR2 YSLEER. The CDR3 reads CASSQESRGVGYGYTF.

The chain has TRBV10-2 and TRBJ2-2; TCRdb gives TRBD1 as the D gene, but with no DNA this cannot be confirmed. The CDR3 spans 12 residues. CDR1 and CDR2 from the germline V gene are WSHSY and SAAADI. CDR3 residues: CASTGGAGELFF.

V is TRBV6-1 and J is TRBJ2-6. The CDR3 is 15 residues long. Germline V gene data show CDR1 as MNHNS and CDR2 as SASEGT. CDR3 in amino acids: CASRSSYSGANVLTF.

The V call is TRBV27, the J call TRBJ1-2; TCRdb gives TRBD1 as the D gene, but with no DNA this cannot be confirmed. CDR3 length equals 15 residues. Germline lookup yields CDR1 MNHEY and CDR2 SMNVEV (reference sequence). The CDR3 loop reads CASRPQGFPNYGYTF.

The chain uses TRBV7-2 and TRBJ2-1; absent DNA, TCRdb's TRBD2 call cannot be checked. Germline CDR1 reads SGHTA; CDR2 reads FQGNSA. CDR3 length: 13 residues. CDR3 sequence reads: CASSLVGDNEQFF.

This chain connects TRBV12-3 or TRBV12-4 to TRBJ2-1; TCRdb's D gene call, TRBD2, goes unchecked for lack of DNA. The CDR3 is 16 residues long. The chain's CDR3 is CASSLELAGVNNEQFF.

The J gene is TRBJ1-1, the V gene TRBV9; TCRdb's D call, TRBD1, is unchecked because there is no DNA. Germline lookup yields CDR1 SGDLS and CDR2 YYNGEE. The CDR3 consists of 15 residues. The CDR3 sequence is CASSARQVMNTEAFF.

This chain uses TRBV7-8 with TRBJ2-2; TCRdb gives TRBD2 as the D gene, but with no DNA this cannot be confirmed. The CDR3 sequence is 19 residues long. From germline, CDR1 is SGHVS and CDR2 FQNEAQ. This CDR3 is CASSRFRFRLAGDTGELFF.